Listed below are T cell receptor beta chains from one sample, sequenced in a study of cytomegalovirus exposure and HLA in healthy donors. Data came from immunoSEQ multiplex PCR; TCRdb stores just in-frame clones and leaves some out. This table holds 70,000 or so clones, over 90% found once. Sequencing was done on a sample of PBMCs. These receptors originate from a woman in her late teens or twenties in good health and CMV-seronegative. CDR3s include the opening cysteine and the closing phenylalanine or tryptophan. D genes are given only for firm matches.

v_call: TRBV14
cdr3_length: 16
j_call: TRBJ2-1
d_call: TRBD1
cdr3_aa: CASSQAGTGPYNEQFF
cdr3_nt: TGTGCCAGCAGCCAAGCCGGGACAGGGCCTTACAATGAGCAGTTCTTC

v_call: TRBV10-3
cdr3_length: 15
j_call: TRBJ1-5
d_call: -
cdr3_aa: CAISELAGSNQPQHF
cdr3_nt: TGTGCCATCAGTGAGTTGGCAGGTAGCAATCAGCCCCAGCATTTT

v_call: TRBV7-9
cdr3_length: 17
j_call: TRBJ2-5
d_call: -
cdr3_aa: CASSLGGRNLAFGTQYF
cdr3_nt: TGTGCCAGCAGCTTAGGAGGGCGGAACCTTGCATTCGGGACCCAGTACTTC

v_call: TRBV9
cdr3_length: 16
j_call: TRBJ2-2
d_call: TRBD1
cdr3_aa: CASSAPRTGPLGELFF
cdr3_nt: TGTGCCAGCAGCGCTCCCCGGACAGGACCGTTGGGGGAGCTGTTTTTT

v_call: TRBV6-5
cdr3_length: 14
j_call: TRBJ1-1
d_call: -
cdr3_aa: CASSSGNVNTEAFF
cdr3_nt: TGTGCCAGCAGTTCGGGGAATGTGAACACTGAAGCTTTCTTT

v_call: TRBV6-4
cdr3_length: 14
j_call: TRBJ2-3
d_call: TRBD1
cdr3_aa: CASSEGQGADTQYF
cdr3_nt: TGTGCCAGCAGTGAGGGACAGGGGGCAGATACGCAGTATTTT

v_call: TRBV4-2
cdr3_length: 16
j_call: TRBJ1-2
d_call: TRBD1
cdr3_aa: CASSSSLGQGGYGYTF
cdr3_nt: TGTGCCAGCAGCTCAAGTTTGGGACAGGGGGGCTATGGCTACACCTTC

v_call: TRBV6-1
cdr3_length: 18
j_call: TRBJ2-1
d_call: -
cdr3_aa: CASSDPPFTSPVYNEQFF
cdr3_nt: TGTGCCAGCAGTGACCCCCCGTTCACTAGCCCGGTGTACAATGAGCAGTTCTTC

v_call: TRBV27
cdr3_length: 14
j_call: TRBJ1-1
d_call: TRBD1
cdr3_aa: CASSRPGGNTEAFF
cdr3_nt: TGTGCCAGCAGTAGACCAGGGGGCAACACTGAAGCTTTCTTT

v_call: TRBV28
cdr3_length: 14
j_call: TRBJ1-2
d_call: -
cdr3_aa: CASIEGSGLYGYTF
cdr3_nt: TGTGCCAGCATTGAGGGCAGTGGCTTATATGGCTACACCTTC

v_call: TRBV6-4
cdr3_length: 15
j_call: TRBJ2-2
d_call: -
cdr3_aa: CASSDSTRKPGELFF
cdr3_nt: TGTGCCAGCAGTGACTCGACTAGGAAACCCGGGGAGCTGTTTTTT

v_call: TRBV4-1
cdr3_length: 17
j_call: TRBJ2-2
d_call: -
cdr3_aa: CASSQPFRGAFTGELFF
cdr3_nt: TGCGCCAGCAGCCAACCCTTTCGGGGGGCCTTCACCGGGGAGCTGTTTTTT

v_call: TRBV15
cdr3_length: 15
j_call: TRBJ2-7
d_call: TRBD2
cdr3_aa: CATSRDSSGSYEQYF
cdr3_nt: TGTGCCACCAGCAGAGATTCTAGCGGGAGTTACGAGCAGTACTTC